These T cell receptor beta chains were read from a single sample in a study of regulatory T cells in long-lasting Graves disease. One entry per CDR3 protein results from TCRdb running MiXCR on the multiplex PCR reads. Among about 620,000 distinct CDR3 sequences listed, around 15% were seen once. These same records also appear under a second study, on T cells in Graves' hyperthyroidism and ophthalmopathy.

The input for sequencing was peripheral blood mononuclear cells (PBMCs), taken at new diagnosis, from a patient treated with antithyroid drugs. These receptors were obtained from a woman aged 25 to 39 with Graves disease. CDR3s include the opening cysteine and the closing phenylalanine or tryptophan. D genes are given only for firm matches. The size entry is marked missing in some rows and otherwise reads once, few, many or a size class.

>TRBV5-1|-|TRBJ1-3|-
CASSSAPGVSGNTIYF
TGCGCCAGCAGCTCCGCCCCAGGGGTCTCTGGAAACACCATATATTTT
>TRBV28|-|TRBJ2-1|many
CASSEQGLSYNEQFF
TGTGCCAGCAGTGAACAGGGTCTCTCCTACAATGAGCAGTTCTTC
>TRBV7-9|-|TRBJ2-5|few
CASSLNTRGETQYF
TGTGCCAGCAGCTTAAATACGAGAGGAGAGACCCAGTACTTC
>TRBV12-3/TRBV12-4|-|TRBJ2-5|few
CASSSLGPQETQYF
TGTGCCAGCAGCTCCCTGGGGCCGCAAGAGACCCAGTACTTC
>TRBV15|-|TRBJ2-5|many
CATSRKQAVQETQYF
TGTGCCACCAGCAGGAAACAGGCGGTCCAAGAGACCCAGTACTTC
>TRBV6-2/TRBV6-3|TRBD1|TRBJ1-5|-
CASSYTGGGFQPQHF
TGTGCCAGCAGTTATACAGGGGGCGGTTTCCAGCCCCAGCATTTT
>TRBV11-2|-|TRBJ2-2|-
CASSPPGALTGELFF
TGTGCCAGCAGCCCCCCGGGGGCGCTAACCGGGGAGCTGTTTTTT
>TRBV30|TRBD2|TRBJ2-3|many
CAWIYMAGVRDTQYF
TGTGCCTGGATTTATATGGCGGGAGTGAGGGATACGCAGTATTTT
>TRBV3-1|TRBD2|TRBJ2-1|few
CASSRSGRAMNEQFF
TGTGCCAGCAGCCGGAGCGGGAGGGCCATGAATGAGCAGTTCTTC
>TRBV10-3|TRBD1|TRBJ2-1|many
CAISGDSPSNEQFF
TGTGCCATCAGTGGGGACAGTCCGAGCAATGAGCAGTTCTTC
>TRBV11-2|-|TRBJ2-1|-
CASSLARANEQFF
TGTGCCAGCAGCTTAGCTCGGGCGAATGAGCAGTTCTTC
>TRBV15|-|TRBJ2-3|few
CATSRDLGYTQYF
TGTGCCACCAGCAGAGATTTAGGGTACACGCAGTATTTT
>TRBV9|-|TRBJ2-3|-
CASSIRQDLRVDTQYF
TGTGCCAGCAGCATCAGACAGGACCTTCGGGTAGATACGCAGTATTTT
>TRBV6-1|TRBD1|TRBJ1-6|-
CASTPQGNSPLHF
TGTGCCAGCACCCCACAGGGGAATTCACCCCTCCACTTT
>TRBV6-2/TRBV6-3|-|TRBJ2-1|-
CASSENRLGGGSSYNEQFF
TGTGCCAGCAGTGAAAACAGGTTAGGGGGGGGGAGCTCCTACAATGAGCAGTTCTTC
>TRBV30|TRBD1|TRBJ2-7|many
CAWSAGTGWAEQYF
TGTGCCTGGAGTGCCGGGACAGGGTGGGCCGAGCAGTACTTC
>TRBV28|-|TRBJ1-5|few
CASQDNNQPQHF
TGTGCCAGCCAGGATAACAATCAGCCCCAGCATTTT
>TRBV6-1|-|TRBJ2-4|many
CASSPTAGYQAKNIQYF
TGTGCCAGCAGTCCGACTGCTGGGTATCAGGCCAAAAACATTCAGTACTTC
>TRBV19|-|TRBJ2-3|few
CASTLTGTQWVADTRYF
TGTGCCAGTACCCTAACCGGGACACAGTGGGTTGCAGATACGCGGTATTTT
>TRBV12-3/TRBV12-4|TRBD1|TRBJ1-2|many
CASSLATGAAYGYTF
TGTGCCAGCAGTTTAGCGACAGGGGCGGCCTATGGCTACACCTTC
>TRBV2|TRBD1|TRBJ1-5|many
CASAGTGALNQPQHF
TGTGCCAGTGCCGGGACAGGGGCCCTCAATCAGCCCCAGCATTTT
>TRBV9|-|TRBJ1-5|few
CASSVPRRSNQPQHF
TGTGCCAGCAGCGTCCCCCGAAGGAGCAATCAGCCCCAGCATTTT
>TRBV18|-|TRBJ2-5|-
CASSPRTIPQETQYF
TGTGCCAGCTCACCACGGACTATCCCCCAAGAGACCCAGTACTTC
>TRBV3-1|TRBD1|TRBJ1-4|many
CASSPPGTANEKLFF
TGTGCCAGCAGCCCGCCCGGGACAGCTAATGAAAAACTGTTTTTT
>TRBV28|TRBD1|TRBJ2-7|many
CASSSVRQGEGEQYF
TGTGCCAGCAGTTCAGTTCGACAGGGAGAAGGGGAGCAGTACTTC
>TRBV14|TRBD1|TRBJ1-2|many
CASRRTGQPNYGYTF
TGTGCCAGCAGGCGAACGGGACAGCCTAACTATGGCTACACCTTC
>TRBV6-1|TRBD1|TRBJ1-6|many
CASQGGMGNSPLHF
TGTGCCAGCCAGGGGGGTATGGGTAATTCACCCCTCCACTTT
>TRBV20-1|-|TRBJ2-6|few
CSALIRLTRSGANVLTF
TGCAGTGCCCTTATACGTTTGACACGCTCTGGGGCCAACGTCCTGACTTTC
>TRBV7-2|TRBD1|TRBJ2-4|many
CASSQGEYIQYF
TGTGCCAGCAGCCAGGGGGAGTACATTCAGTACTTC
>TRBV30|-|TRBJ1-6|-
CAWIYARGRGNSPLHF
TGTGCCTGGATATACGCTCGCGGACGCGGTAATTCACCCCTCCACTTT
>TRBV7-3|-|TRBJ2-2|few
CASSFWTVYGTGELFF
TGTGCCAGCAGCTTTTGGACAGTTTATGGCACCGGGGAGCTGTTTTTT
>TRBV5-1|-|TRBJ2-2|-
CASSQWPGVNTGELFF
TGCGCCAGCAGCCAGTGGCCAGGGGTGAACACCGGGGAGCTGTTTTTT
>TRBV28|-|TRBJ2-2|many
CASSPLDTGELFF
TGTGCCAGCAGCCCCCTGGACACCGGGGAGCTGTTTTTT
>TRBV5-1|-|TRBJ2-2|-
CASSSAGTAGELFF
TGCGCCAGCAGCTCTGCAGGGACCGCCGGGGAGCTGTTTTTT
>TRBV11-2|-|TRBJ2-2|many
CASSFANTGELFF
TGTGCCAGCAGCTTCGCGAACACCGGGGAGCTGTTTTTT
>TRBV3-1|-|TRBJ2-2|-
CASSQGRYNGELFF
TGTGCCAGCAGCCAAGGTCGATATAACGGGGAGCTGTTTTTT
>TRBV7-8|TRBD2|TRBJ2-1|-
CASSPLAVIFNEQFF
TGTGCCAGCAGCCCCCTAGCGGTTATATTCAATGAGCAGTTCTTC
>TRBV20-1|-|TRBJ2-1|few
CSARVPGGPYNEQFF
TGCAGTGCTAGAGTTCCTGGCGGGCCCTACAATGAGCAGTTCTTC
>TRBV6-1|-|TRBJ1-4|few
CASSEAQTQKPYEKLFF
TGTGCCAGCAGTGAAGCACAGACCCAGAAGCCTTATGAAAAACTGTTTTTT
>TRBV2|-|TRBJ2-1|many
CASRGRAYNEQFF
TGTGCCAGCAGAGGGCGGGCCTACAATGAGCAGTTCTTC
>TRBV28|-|TRBJ2-1|many
CASSLSNLREQFF
TGTGCCAGCAGTTTGAGCAATTTACGTGAGCAGTTCTTC
>TRBV7-8|-|TRBJ2-6|few
CASSPQTVAGANVLTF
TGTGCCAGCAGCCCGCAAACAGTGGCTGGGGCCAACGTCCTGACTTTC
>TRBV19|-|TRBJ1-4|-
CASKSDSKRREKLFF
TGTGCCAGTAAGTCGGACTCAAAACGAAGGGAAAAACTGTTTTTT
>TRBV2|TRBD1|TRBJ1-5|many
CASSEFGSGGSNQPQHF
TGTGCCAGCAGTGAATTTGGGTCAGGGGGAAGCAATCAGCCCCAGCATTTT
>TRBV6-1|-|TRBJ2-1|many
CASSEAESSYNEQFF
TGTGCCAGCAGTGAGGCGGAGAGCTCCTACAATGAGCAGTTCTTC
>TRBV12-3/TRBV12-4|-|TRBJ2-2|few
CASNGAANTGELFF
TGTGCCAGCAATGGGGCGGCGAACACCGGGGAGCTGTTTTTT